The count of the clone carrying this TCR beta chain is one. The data are from a study of blood T cell repertoires in COVID-19. Assay: immunoSEQ multiplex PCR; the TCRdb copy retains only in-frame clones and omits some. Of nearly 80,000 clones in the sample, approximately 78% are singletons; the top ten hold 30% to 45%. The sequenced sample consisted of peripheral blood. This receptor was obtained from a woman aged 70-85 years with acute or convalescent COVID-19.

The CDR3 DNA reads as TGTGCCAGCAGCTCAGCACAGGGAGTCTCTGGAAACACCATATATTTT. Translated, it gives CASSSAQGVSGNTIYF. V usage is TRBV7-2 and J usage is TRBJ1-3, with a tentative D call TRBD1 (6 bases). The germline gives CDR1 SGHTA, CDR2 FQGNSA. The V gene lost 4 bases and the J gene lost 0 bases, with 13 bases spanning the gap. The CDR3 sequence is 16 residues long.